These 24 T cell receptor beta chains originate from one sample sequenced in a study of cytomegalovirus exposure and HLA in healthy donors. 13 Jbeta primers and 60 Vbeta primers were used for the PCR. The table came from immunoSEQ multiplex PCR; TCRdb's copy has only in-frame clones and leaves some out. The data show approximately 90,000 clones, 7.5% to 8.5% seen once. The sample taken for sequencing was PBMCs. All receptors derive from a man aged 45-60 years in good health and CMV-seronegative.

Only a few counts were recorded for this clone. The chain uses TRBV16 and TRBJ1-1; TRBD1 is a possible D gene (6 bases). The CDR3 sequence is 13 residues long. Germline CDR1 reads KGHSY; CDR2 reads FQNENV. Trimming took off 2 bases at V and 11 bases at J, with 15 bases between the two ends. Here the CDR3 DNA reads TGTGCCAGCAGCCAAGAAACAGGGATGGGCGCTTTCTTT. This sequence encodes CASSQETGMGAFF.

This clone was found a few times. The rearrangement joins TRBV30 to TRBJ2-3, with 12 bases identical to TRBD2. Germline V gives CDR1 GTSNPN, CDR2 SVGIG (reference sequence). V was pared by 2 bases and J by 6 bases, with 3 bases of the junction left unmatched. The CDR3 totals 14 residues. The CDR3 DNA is TGTGCCTGGAGTCTAGCGGGAGGGGGGGATACGCAGTATTTT. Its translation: CAWSLAGGGDTQYF.

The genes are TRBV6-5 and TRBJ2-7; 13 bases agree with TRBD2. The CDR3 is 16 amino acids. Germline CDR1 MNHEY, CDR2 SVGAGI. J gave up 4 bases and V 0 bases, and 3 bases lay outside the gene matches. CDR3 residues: CASSYSTSGRGYEQYF. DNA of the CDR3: TGTGCCAGCAGTTACTCAACTAGCGGGAGGGGTTACGAGCAGTACTTC.

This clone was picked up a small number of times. This chain's CDR3 is CASSPPGQGASGELFF. For the CDR3, the DNA is TGTGCCAGCTCACCGCCGGGACAGGGGGCCTCCGGGGAGCTGTTTTTT. This chain links TRBV18 with TRBJ2-2, with 12 positions matching TRBD1. Per the germline V gene, CDR1 is KGHSH and CDR2 is LQKENI. The CDR3 contains 16 residues. After removal of 3 bases from V and 6 bases from J, the junction contained 5 bases not matched to a gene.

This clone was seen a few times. CDR3 DNA sequence: TGTGCCACCAGCAGTCGGACGGGACAGCCCCAGCATTTT. Translating gives CATSSRTGQPQHF. This chain uses TRBV15 with TRBJ1-5; D gene ambiguous. Trimming took 3 bases from V and 7 from J, leaving 10 bases between them. This CDR3 has 13 amino acids. Germline V gives CDR1 LNHNV, CDR2 YYDKDF (reference sequence).

CDR3 bases: TGTGCCAGCAGCTTAGACGGGAGGGACGAGCAGTACTTC. Residues: CASSLDGRDEQYF. The genes are TRBV7-2 and TRBJ2-7; 8 nucleotides align to TRBD2. The ends lost 1 base at V and 5 bases at J; junction bases unmatched: 1. The germline CDR1 and CDR2 sequences are SGHTA and FQGNSA. The CDR3 is 13 amino acids.

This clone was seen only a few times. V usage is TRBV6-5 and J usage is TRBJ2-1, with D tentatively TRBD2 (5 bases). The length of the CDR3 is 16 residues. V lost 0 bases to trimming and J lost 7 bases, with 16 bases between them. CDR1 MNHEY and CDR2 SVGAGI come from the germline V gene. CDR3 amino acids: CASSYSLTPPGNEQFF. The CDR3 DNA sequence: TGTGCCAGCAGTTACTCTTTAACCCCCCCGGGGAATGAGCAGTTCTTC.

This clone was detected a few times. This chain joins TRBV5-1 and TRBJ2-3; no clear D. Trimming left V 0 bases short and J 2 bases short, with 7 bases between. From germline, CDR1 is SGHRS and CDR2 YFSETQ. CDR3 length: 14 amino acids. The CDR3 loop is CASSLGEVTDTQYF. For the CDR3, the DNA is TGCGCCAGCAGCTTGGGAGAGGTCACAGATACGCAGTATTTT.

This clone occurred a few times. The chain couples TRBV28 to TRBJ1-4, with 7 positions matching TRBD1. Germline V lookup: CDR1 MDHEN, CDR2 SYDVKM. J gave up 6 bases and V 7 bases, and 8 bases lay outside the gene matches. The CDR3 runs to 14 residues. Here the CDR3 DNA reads TGTGCCAGCACAGAGAGGGGGCGGGATGAAAAACTGTTTTTT. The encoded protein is CASTERGRDEKLFF.

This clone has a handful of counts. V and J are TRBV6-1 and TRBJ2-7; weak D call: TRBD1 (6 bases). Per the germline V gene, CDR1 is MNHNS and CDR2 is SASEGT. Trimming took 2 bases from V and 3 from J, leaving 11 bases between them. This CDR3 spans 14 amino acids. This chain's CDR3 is CASSEKDRGYEQYF. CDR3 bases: TGTGCCAGCAGTGAAAAGGACAGAGGCTACGAGCAGTACTTC.

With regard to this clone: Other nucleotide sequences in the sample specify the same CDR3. The CDR3 region is CASSPTGPNNYGYTF. The CDR3 DNA follows: TGTGCCAGCTCACCGACAGGACCAAATAACTATGGCTACACCTTC. The J gene is TRBJ1-2, the V gene TRBV18; the D gene is possibly TRBD1 (6 bases). V gave up 3 bases and J gave up 1 base, with 12 bases separating them. In germline, CDR1 is KGHSH, CDR2 LQKENI. There are 15 residues in the CDR3.

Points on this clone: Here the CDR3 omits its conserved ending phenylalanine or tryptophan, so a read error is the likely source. In nucleotides, the CDR3 is TGTGCCAGCAGGCAGGGACAGGGGAACACTGAAGCTTTCGTT. Residues: CASRQGQGNTEAFV. V is TRBV2 and J is TRBJ1-1; 9 nucleotides agree with TRBD1. This CDR3 has 14 amino acids. The J segment lost 1 base and the V segment lost 6 bases, leaving 3 bases of the junction unmatched. Germline CDR1 and CDR2: SNHLY and FYNNEI.

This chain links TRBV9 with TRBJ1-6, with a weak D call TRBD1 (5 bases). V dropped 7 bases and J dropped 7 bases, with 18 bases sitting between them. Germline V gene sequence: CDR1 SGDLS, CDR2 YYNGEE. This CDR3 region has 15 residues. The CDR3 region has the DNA TGTGCCAGCTCCAGGGAGGCCCTCGGGAATTCACCCCTCCACTTT. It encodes CASSREALGNSPLHF.

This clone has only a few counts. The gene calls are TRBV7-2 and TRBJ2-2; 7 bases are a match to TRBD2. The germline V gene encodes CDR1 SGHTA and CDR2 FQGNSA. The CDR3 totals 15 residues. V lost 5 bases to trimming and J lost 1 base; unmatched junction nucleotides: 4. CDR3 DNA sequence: TGTGCCAGCAGCCCTAGCGGAATGAACACCGGGGAGCTGTTTTTT. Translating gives CASSPSGMNTGELFF.

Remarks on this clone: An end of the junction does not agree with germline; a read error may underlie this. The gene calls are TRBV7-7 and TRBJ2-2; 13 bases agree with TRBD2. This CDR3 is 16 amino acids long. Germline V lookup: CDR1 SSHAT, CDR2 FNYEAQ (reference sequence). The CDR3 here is CASSPRTSGSPGELFF. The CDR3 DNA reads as TGTGCTAGCAGCCCCAGGACTAGCGGGAGCCCCGGGGAGCTGTTTTTT. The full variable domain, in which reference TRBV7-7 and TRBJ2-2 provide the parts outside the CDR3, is GAGVSQSPRYKVTKRGQDVTLRCDPISSHATLYWYQQALGQGPEFLTYFNYEAQPDKSGLPSDRFSAERPEGSISTLTIQRTEQRDSAMYRCASSPRTSGSPGELFFGEGSRLTVL.

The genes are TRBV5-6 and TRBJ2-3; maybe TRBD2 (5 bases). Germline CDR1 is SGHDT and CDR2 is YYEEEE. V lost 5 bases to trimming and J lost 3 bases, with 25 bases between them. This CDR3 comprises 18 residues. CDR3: CASSLPARGPAATDTQYF. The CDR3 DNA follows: TGTGCCAGCAGTCTCCCAGCCAGAGGGCCGGCCGCGACAGATACGCAGTATTTT. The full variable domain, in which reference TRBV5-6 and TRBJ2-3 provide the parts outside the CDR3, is DAGVTQSPTHLIKTRGQQVTLRCSPKSGHDTVSWYQQALGQGPQFIFQYYEEEERQRGNFPDRFSGHQFPNYSSELNVNALLLGDSALYLCASSLPARGPAATDTQYFGPGTRLTVL.

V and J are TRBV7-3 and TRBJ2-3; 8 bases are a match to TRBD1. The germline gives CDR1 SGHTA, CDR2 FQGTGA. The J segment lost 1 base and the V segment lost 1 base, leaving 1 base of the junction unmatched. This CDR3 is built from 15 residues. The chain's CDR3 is CASSLMGQGTDTQYF. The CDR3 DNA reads TGTGCCAGCAGCTTAATGGGACAGGGCACAGATACGCAGTATTTT.

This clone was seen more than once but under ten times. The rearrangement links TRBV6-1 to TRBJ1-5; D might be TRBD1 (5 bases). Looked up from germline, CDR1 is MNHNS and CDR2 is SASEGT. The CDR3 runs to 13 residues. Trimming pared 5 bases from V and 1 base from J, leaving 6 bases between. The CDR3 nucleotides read TGTGCCAGCAGTAGACAGAGCAATCAGCCCCAGCATTTT. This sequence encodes CASSRQSNQPQHF.

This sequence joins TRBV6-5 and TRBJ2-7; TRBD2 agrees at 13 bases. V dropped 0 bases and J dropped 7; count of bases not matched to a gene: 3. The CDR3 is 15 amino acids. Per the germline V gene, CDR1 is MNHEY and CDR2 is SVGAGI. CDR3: CASSYSLAGGWEQYF. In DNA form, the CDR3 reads TGTGCCAGCAGTTACTCACTAGCGGGAGGGTGGGAGCAGTACTTC.

CDR3 residues: CASSLSRGWDQPQHF. CDR3 bases: TGTGCCAGCAGTTTAAGCAGGGGATGGGATCAGCCCCAGCATTTT. This rearrangement joins TRBV28 to TRBJ1-5; a weak D match, TRBD1 (6 bases). Germline assignment: CDR1 MDHEN and CDR2 SYDVKM. V lost 2 bases and J 5 bases, leaving 13 bases between the germline ends. The CDR3 is 15 amino acids.

This CDR3 is CASSRDRGRETQYF. The CDR3 bases are TGTGCCAGCAGCCGGGACAGGGGTCGAGAGACCCAGTACTTC. The chain combines TRBV5-6 with TRBJ2-5; the match to TRBD1 covers 10 bases. Germline CDR1 is SGHDT and CDR2 is YYEEEE. The CDR3 loop spans 14 amino acids. V gave up 4 bases and J gave up 4 bases; unmatched junction bases: 4.

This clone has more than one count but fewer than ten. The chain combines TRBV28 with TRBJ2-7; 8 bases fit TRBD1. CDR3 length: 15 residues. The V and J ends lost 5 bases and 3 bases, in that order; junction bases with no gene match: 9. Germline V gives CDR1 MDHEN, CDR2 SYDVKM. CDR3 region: CASSPRDRSFYEQYF. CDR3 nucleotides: TGTGCCAGCAGTCCCCGGGACAGGTCTTTCTACGAGCAGTACTTC.

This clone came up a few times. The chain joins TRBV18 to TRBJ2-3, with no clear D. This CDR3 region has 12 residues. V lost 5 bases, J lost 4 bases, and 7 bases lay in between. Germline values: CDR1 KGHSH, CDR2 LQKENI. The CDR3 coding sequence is TGTGCCAGCTCAACCGAGGCAGATACGCAGTATTTT. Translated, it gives CASSTEADTQYF.

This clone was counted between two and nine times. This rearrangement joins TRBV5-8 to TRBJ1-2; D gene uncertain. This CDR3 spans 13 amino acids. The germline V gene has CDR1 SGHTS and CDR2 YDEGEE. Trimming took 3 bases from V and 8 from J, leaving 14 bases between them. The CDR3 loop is CASSSPVLRGYTF. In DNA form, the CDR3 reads TGTGCCAGCAGCTCCCCAGTCTTGCGGGGCTACACCTTC.